This T cell receptor beta chain was identified in a study of T-cell reconstitution after alpha-beta-depleted transplantation in children. It was with unique molecular identifiers that the TCRbeta library was prepared. MiXCR was run by TCRdb on the PCR reads, yielding one entry per CDR3 protein. The table shows approximately 500,000 distinct CDR3 sequences, with over 9.5% occurring only once. This clonotype was recorded many times. The CDR3 has 18 amino acids. Trimming shortened V by 3 bases and J by 2 bases, and 20 bases separated the two germline ends. Sequenced material: PBMCs, taken before TCRalphabeta/CD19-depleted stem cell transplant. The TCR sequence derives from a child aged 2-15 years with inherited bone marrow failure, due to receive a stem cell transplant. V gene TRBV12-3 or TRBV12-4 combines with J gene TRBJ1-3; D possibly corresponds to TRBD1 (6 bases). DNA of the CDR3: TGTGCCAGCAGTTTTAGGGTCGCACGGGGGCCTGCTGGAAACACCATATATTTT. This codes for CASSFRVARGPAGNTIYF.